The text below deals with one T cell receptor (beta chain). The data derive from a study of control samples from healthy donors and cancer patients. The CDR3 is 13 residues long. The germline V gene has CDR1 MNHEY and CDR2 SMNVEV (reference sequence). V shed 7 bases and J shed 4 bases, with 13 bases lying between them. Produced via immunoSEQ multiplex PCR; TCRdb's table is partial and in-frame only. The sample holds around 110,000 clones, more than 70% seen once. The source is a woman aged 70-85 years in good health. Sequenced sample: blood. The chain combines TRBV27 with TRBJ1-1; possible D gene TRBD1, 5 bases. The CDR3 DNA reads as TGTGCCAGCAAAGGGGCGCGAAGCACTGAAGCTTTCTTT. Protein: CASKGARSTEAFF.